This T cell receptor beta chain was obtained from a study of cytomegalovirus exposure and HLA in healthy donors. Overall study results and limits: The authors confirmed in vitro that a few CMV-associated chains were specific for CMV antigens. Most TCR sequences were uncommon, yet certain public TCRs appeared in many donors. One variant, a missense change in DCLRE1C, was linked in a later analysis to TCR beta V- and J-gene trimming.

Primers: 60 Vbeta forward and 13 Jbeta reverse. The protocol was immunoSEQ multiplex PCR, while the TCRdb copy is restricted to in-frame clones and leaves out a portion. This table holds about 210,000 clones, around 80% found once. Germline CDR1 and CDR2: SGHAT and FQNNGV. The CDR3 has 15 amino acids. V shed 1 base and J shed 7 bases, with 16 bases lying between them. Remarks on this clone: Its antigen remains unidentified.

The V and J genes are TRBV11-2 and TRBJ1-2, with no clear D. This sequence was found in a man in his forties or fifties in good health and CMV-seropositive. Sequenced: PBMCs. DNA for the CDR3: TGTGCCAGCAGCTTAGTTACGGGGATGGGTCTTGGCTACACCTTC. This sequence encodes CASSLVTGMGLGYTF.